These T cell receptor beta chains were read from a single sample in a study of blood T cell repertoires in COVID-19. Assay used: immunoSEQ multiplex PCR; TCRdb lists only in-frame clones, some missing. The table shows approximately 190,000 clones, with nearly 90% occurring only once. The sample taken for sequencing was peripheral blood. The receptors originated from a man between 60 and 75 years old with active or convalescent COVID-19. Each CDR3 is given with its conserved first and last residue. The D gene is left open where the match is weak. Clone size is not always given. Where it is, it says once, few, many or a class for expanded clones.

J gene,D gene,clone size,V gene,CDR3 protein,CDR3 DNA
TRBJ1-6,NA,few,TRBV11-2,CASSRVGSSYNSPLHF,TGTGCCAGCAGCCGCGTCGGTAGCTCCTATAATTCACCCCTCCACTTT
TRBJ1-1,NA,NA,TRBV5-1,CASSLRQGPTINTEAFF,TGCGCCAGCAGCTTGCGTCAGGGGCCCACGATCAACACTGAAGCTTTCTTT
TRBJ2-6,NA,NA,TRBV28,CASSPSGTALNVLTF,TGTGCCAGCAGTCCCTCCGGGACTGCACTCAACGTCCTGACTTTC
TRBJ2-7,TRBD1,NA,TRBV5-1,CASSWTGREQYF,TGCGCCAGCAGCTGGACAGGTAGGGAGCAGTACTTC
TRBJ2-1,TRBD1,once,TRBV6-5,CASSPRTGGEQFF,TGTGCCAGCAGTCCCAGAACAGGGGGTGAGCAGTTCTTC
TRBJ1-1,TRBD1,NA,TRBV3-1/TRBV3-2,CASSARRTGVGNTEAFF,TGTGCCAGCAGCGCAAGGAGGACAGGGGTGGGAAACACTGAAGCTTTCTTT
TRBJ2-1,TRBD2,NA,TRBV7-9,CASSLRLAGGVYNEQFF,TGTGCCAGCAGCCTAAGACTAGCGGGGGGCGTCTACAATGAGCAGTTCTTC
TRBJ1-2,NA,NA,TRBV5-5,CASSFSQENYGYTF,TGTGCCAGCAGCTTCTCACAGGAGAACTATGGCTACACCTTC
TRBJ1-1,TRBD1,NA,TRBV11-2,CASSDTGGTGGPNTEAFF,TGTGCCAGCAGCGACACGGGCGGGACAGGGGGTCCGAACACTGAAGCTTTCTTT
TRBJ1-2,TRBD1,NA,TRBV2,CASSPNQGVGYGYTF,TGTGCCAGCAGTCCCAACCAGGGGGTAGGCTATGGCTACACCTTC
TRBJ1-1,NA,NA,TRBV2,CASEANTEAFF,TGTGCCAGCGAGGCGAACACTGAAGCTTTCTTT
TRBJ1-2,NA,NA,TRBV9,CASSVIPANGYTF,TGTGCCAGCAGCGTAATCCCCGCTAATGGCTACACCTTC
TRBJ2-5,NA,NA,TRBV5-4,CASSREIGLETQYF,TGTGCCAGCAGCCGGGAGATAGGGTTGGAGACCCAGTACTTC
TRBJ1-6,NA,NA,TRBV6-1,CASSELGRGGNSPLHF,TGTGCCAGCAGTGAACTTGGCAGGGGAGGGAATTCACCCCTCCACTTT
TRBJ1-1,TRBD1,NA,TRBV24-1,CATSDTGQGSGEAFF,TGTGCCACCAGTGATACGGGACAGGGGTCGGGTGAAGCTTTCTTT
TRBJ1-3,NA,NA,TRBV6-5,CASSYSQVAPTIYF,TGTGCCAGCAGTTACTCACAGGTTGCCCCCACCATATATTTT
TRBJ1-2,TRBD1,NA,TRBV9,CASSDRDRVYGYTF,TGTGCCAGCAGCGACCGAGACAGGGTATACGGCTACACCTTC
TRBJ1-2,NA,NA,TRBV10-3,CAISESTANYGYTF,TGTGCCATCAGTGAGTCGACAGCAAACTATGGCTACACCTTC
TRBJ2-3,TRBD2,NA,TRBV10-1,CASSETSGGYTAQYF,TGCGCCAGCAGTGAGACTAGCGGGGGATATACGGCGCAGTATTTT
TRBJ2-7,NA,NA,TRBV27,CASSLRQTQGGRTYEQYF,TGTGCCAGCAGTTTACGACAAACCCAGGGAGGTAGGACCTACGAGCAGTACTTC
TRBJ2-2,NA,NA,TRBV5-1,CASSTPDRDTGELFF,TGCGCCAGCAGCACCCCGGACAGAGACACCGGGGAGCTGTTTTTT
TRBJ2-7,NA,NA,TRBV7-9,CASSLHGGRRGYEQYF,TGTGCCAGCAGCCTCCACGGAGGGAGACGGGGGTACGAGCAGTACTTC
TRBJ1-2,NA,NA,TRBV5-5,CASSPLIGGNYGYTF,TGTGCCAGCAGCCCCCTAATCGGGGGAAACTATGGCTACACCTTC
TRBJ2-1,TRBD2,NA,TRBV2,CASGGAGGGTRNEQFF,TGTGCCAGCGGCGGCGCGGGCGGGGGGACCCGAAATGAGCAGTTCTTC
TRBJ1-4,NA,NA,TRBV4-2,CASRLGVANEKLFF,TGTGCCAGCAGGTTAGGGGTGGCTAATGAAAAACTGTTTTTT
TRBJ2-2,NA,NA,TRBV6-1,CASSEFLGQGNTGELFF,TGTGCCAGCAGTGAGTTCTTGGGCCAGGGGAACACCGGGGAGCTGTTTTTT
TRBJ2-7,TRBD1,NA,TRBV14,CASSQRRQGYEQYF,TGTGCCAGCAGCCAACGCAGACAGGGGTACGAGCAGTACTTC
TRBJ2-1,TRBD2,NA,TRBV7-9,CASSLGTGGGAIDEQFF,TGTGCCAGCAGCTTAGGAACGGGCGGGGGGGCGATCGATGAGCAGTTCTTC
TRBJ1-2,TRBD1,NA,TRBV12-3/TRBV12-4,CASSPQGARGYTF,TGTGCCAGCAGTCCACAGGGGGCGCGGGGCTACACCTTC
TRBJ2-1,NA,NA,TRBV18,CASSPFQGMGIDEQFF,TGTGCCAGCTCACCATTCCAGGGGATGGGCATCGATGAGCAGTTCTTC
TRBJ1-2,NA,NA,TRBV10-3,CAIENFYGYTF,TGTGCCATCGAGAATTTCTATGGCTACACCTTC
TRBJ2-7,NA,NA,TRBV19,CASSRASENYEQYF,TGTGCCAGTAGTAGGGCTAGCGAGAACTACGAGCAGTACTTC
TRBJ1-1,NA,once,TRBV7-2,CASSSYAGTEAFF,TGTGCCAGCAGCTCGTACGCGGGCACTGAAGCTTTCTTT
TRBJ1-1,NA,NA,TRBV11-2,CASSLSQGGNTEAFF,TGTGCCAGCAGCTTATCACAGGGTGGGAACACTGAAGCTTTCTTT
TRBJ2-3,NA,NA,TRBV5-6,CASSLGSGGTDTQYF,TGTGCCAGCAGCTTAGGTTCGGGGGGCACAGATACGCAGTATTTT
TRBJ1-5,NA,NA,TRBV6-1,CASSDRGGNQPQHF,TGTGCCAGCAGTGACAGGGGTGGAAATCAGCCCCAGCATTTT
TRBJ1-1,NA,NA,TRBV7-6,CASSSSTEAFF,TGTGCCAGCAGTTCTAGCACTGAAGCTTTCTTT
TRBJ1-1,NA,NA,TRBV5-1,CASSLQGNTEAFF,TGCGCCAGCAGCTTGCAGGGTAACACTGAAGCTTTCTTT
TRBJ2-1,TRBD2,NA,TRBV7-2,CASSLREGLGYEQFF,TGTGCCAGCAGCCTCCGGGAGGGACTAGGGTATGAGCAGTTCTTC
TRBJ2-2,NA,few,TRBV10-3,CAIRGTSRTGELFF,TGTGCCATCAGGGGGACTTCCCGCACCGGGGAGCTGTTTTTT
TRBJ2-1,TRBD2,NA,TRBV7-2,CASSPQGLAGAEQFF,TGTGCCAGCAGCCCGCAGGGACTAGCGGGGGCGGAGCAGTTCTTC
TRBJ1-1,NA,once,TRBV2,CASESGGGTNTEAFF,TGTGCCAGCGAGTCCGGGGGGGGGACGAACACTGAAGCTTTCTTT
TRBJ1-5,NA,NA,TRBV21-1,CASSPQDPGGPQHF,TGTGCCAGCAGCCCCCAGGACCCGGGGGGGCCCCAGCATTTT
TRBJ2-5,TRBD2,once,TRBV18,CASSNGGQETQYF,TGTGCCAGCTCCAACGGGGGGCAAGAGACCCAGTACTTC
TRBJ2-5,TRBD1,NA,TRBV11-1,CASSVNGQGGQETQYF,TGTGCCAGCAGCGTGAATGGACAGGGGGGACAAGAGACCCAGTACTTC
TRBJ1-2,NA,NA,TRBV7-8,CASSLERAFYGYTF,TGTGCCAGCAGCTTAGAGCGAGCCTTCTATGGCTACACCTTC
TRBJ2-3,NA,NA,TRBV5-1,CASSLRSSASTDTQYF,TGCGCCAGCAGCTTGAGGTCTAGCGCTAGCACAGATACGCAGTATTTT
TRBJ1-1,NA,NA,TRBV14,CASSQGFRGLNTEAFF,TGTGCCAGCAGCCAAGGATTCCGGGGTCTGAACACTGAAGCTTTCTTT
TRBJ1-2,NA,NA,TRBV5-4,CASSLGGPEALYGYTF,TGTGCCAGCAGCTTGGGGGGGCCAGAGGCCCTCTATGGCTACACCTTC
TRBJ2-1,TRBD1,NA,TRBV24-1,CATSEAGGNEQFF,TGTGCCACCAGTGAAGCAGGGGGCAATGAGCAGTTCTTC
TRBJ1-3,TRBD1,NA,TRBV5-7,CASSLGQGGNTIYF,TGTGCCAGCAGCTTGGGACAGGGGGGAAACACCATATATTTT
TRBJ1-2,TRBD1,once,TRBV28,CASNTGTGGYGYTF,TGTGCCAGCAACACCGGGACAGGGGGCTATGGCTACACCTTC
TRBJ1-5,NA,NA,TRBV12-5,CASGLDSGNQPQHF,TGTGCTAGTGGTTTGGACAGCGGAAATCAGCCCCAGCATTTT